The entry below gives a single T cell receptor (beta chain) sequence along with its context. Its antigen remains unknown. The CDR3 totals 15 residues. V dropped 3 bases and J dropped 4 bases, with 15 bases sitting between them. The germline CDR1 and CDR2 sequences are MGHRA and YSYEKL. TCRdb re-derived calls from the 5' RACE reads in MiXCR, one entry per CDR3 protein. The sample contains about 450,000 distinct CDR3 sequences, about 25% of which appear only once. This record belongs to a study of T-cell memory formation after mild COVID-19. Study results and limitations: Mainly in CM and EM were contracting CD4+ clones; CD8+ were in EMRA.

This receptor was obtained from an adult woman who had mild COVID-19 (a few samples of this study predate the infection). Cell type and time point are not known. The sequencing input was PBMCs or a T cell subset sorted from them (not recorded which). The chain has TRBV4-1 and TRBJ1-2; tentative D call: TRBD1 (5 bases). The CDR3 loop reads CASSQGGHELYGYTF. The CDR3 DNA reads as TGCGCCAGCAGCCAGGGTGGACACGAACTCTATGGCTACACCTTC.